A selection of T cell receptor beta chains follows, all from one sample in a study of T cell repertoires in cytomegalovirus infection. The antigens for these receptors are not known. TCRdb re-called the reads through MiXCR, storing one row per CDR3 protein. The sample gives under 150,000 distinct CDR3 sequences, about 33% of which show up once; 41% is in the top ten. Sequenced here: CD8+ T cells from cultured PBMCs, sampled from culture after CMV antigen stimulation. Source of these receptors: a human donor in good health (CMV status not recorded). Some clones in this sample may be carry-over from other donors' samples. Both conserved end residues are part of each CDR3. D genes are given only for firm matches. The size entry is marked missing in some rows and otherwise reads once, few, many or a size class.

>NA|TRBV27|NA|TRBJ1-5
CASSRGNQPQHF
TGTGCCAGCAGCAGGGGCAATCAGCCCCAGCATTTT
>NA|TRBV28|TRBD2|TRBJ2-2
CASSTPGTSGGTGELFF
TGTGCCAGCAGTACCCCCGGGACTAGCGGGGGGACCGGGGAGCTGTTTTTT
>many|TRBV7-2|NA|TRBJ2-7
CASSHEGGSYEQYF
TGTGCCAGCAGCCACGAAGGAGGCTCCTACGAGCAGTACTTC
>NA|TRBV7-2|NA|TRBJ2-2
CASSLASSGNTGELFF
TGTGCCAGCAGCTTAGCGTCATCCGGGAACACCGGGGAGCTGTTTTTT
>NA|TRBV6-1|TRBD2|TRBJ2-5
CASSDGAGVGETQYF
TGTGCCAGCAGTGATGGAGCGGGGGTCGGGGAGACCCAGTACTTC
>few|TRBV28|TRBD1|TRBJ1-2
CASSLATLTGGSGYTF
TGTGCCAGCAGTTTGGCCACTTTAACAGGGGGCTCTGGCTACACCTTC
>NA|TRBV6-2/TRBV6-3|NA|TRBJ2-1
CASSYSGGGSDNEQFF
TGTGCCAGCAGTTACTCGGGGGGCGGCAGTGACAATGAGCAGTTCTTC
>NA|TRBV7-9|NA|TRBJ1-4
CASSLWEDATNEKLFF
TGTGCCAGCAGCCTTTGGGAAGATGCAACTAATGAAAAACTGTTTTTT
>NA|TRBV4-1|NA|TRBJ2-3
CASSQVIVGSTDTQYF
TGCGCCAGCAGCCAAGTAATCGTGGGGAGCACAGATACGCAGTATTTT
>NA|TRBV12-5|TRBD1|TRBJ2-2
CASVAEGQGNTGELFF
TGTGCTAGTGTTGCCGAGGGACAGGGGAACACCGGGGAGCTGTTTTTT
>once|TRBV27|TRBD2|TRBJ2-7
CASTRNSGSHYEQYF
TGTGCCAGCACCCGAAATAGCGGGTCCCACTACGAGCAGTACTTC
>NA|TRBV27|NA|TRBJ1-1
CASSLSRGLNTEAFF
TGTGCCAGCAGTTTAAGCAGGGGATTGAACACTGAAGCTTTCTTT
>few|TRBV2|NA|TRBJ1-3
CASSESWGSGNTIYF
TGTGCCAGCAGTGAATCCTGGGGCTCTGGAAACACCATATATTTT
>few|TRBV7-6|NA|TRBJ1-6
CASGLYNSPLHF
TGTGCCAGCGGCCTTTATAATTCACCCCTCCACTTT
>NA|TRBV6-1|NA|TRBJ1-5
CASSTSWTSNQPQHF
TGTGCCAGCAGTACTAGCTGGACCTCCAATCAGCCCCAGCATTTT
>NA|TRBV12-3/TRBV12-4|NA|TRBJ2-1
CASSHGTAIYNEQFF
TGTGCCAGCAGTCATGGGACGGCCATCTACAATGAGCAGTTCTTC
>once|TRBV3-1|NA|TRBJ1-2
CASSQASAGYTF
TGTGCCAGCAGCCAAGCATCCGCGGGCTACACCTTC
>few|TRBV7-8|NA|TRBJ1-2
CASSLEGNYGYTF
TGTGCCAGCAGCTTAGAAGGGAACTATGGCTACACCTTC
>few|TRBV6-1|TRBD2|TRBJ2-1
CASSELAGGKNEQFF
TGTGCCAGCAGTGAACTAGCGGGGGGGAAAAATGAGCAGTTCTTC
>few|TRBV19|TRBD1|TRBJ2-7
CASSWTGSSYEQYF
TGTGCCAGTAGTTGGACAGGGAGCTCCTACGAGCAGTACTTC
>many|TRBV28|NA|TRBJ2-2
CASSLWGGELFF
TGTGCCAGCAGTTTATGGGGCGGGGAGCTGTTTTTT
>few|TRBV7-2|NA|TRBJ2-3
CASSPGLPPDTQYF
TGTGCCAGCAGCCCCGGACTTCCGCCAGATACGCAGTATTTT
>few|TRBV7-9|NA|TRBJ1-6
CASSVPQGLDSPLHF
TGTGCCAGCAGCGTACCCCAGGGGCTAGATTCACCCCTCCACTTT
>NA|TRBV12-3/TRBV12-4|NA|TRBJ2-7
CASRHRDTPPYEQYF
TGTGCCAGCAGACACCGGGACACGCCGCCCTACGAGCAGTACTTC
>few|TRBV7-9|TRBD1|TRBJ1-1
CASSSWTGNTEAFF
TGTGCCAGCAGCTCCTGGACAGGGAACACTGAAGCTTTCTTT
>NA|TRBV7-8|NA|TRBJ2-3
CASEVTGLDTQYF
TGTGCCAGCGAGGTAACAGGGCTAGATACGCAGTATTTT
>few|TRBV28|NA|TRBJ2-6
CASVGGAISGANVLTF
TGTGCCAGCGTTGGAGGGGCGATATCTGGGGCCAACGTCCTGACTTTC
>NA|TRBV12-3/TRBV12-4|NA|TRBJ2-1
CASSFGGSGQFF
TGTGCCAGCAGTTTTGGAGGGTCGGGGCAGTTCTTC
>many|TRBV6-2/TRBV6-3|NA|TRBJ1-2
CASSSRTAPGYGYTF
TGTGCCAGCAGTTCAAGGACTGCGCCAGGCTATGGCTACACCTTC
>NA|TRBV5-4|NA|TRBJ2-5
CASSLTIRTLIQETQYF
TGTGCCAGCAGCTTGACCATTAGGACGTTAATACAAGAGACCCAGTACTTC
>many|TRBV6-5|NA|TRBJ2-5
CASSYSSFGLQETQYF
TGTGCCAGCAGTTACTCGAGTTTCGGGCTACAAGAGACCCAGTACTTC
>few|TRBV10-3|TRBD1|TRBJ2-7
CAISRPGDRVTYEQYF
TGTGCCATCAGTCGCCCGGGGGACAGGGTGACCTACGAGCAGTACTTC
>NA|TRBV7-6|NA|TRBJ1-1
CASSFYVETEAFF
TGTGCCAGCAGCTTTTATGTGGAAACTGAAGCTTTCTTT
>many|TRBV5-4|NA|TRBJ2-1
CASSPTGSSYNEQFF
TGTGCCAGCAGCCCAACAGGGAGCTCCTACAATGAGCAGTTCTTC
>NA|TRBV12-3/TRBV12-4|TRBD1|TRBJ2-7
CASSLAGQNYEQYF
TGTGCCAGCAGTTTAGCGGGACAGAATTACGAGCAGTACTTC
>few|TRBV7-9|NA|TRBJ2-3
CASSKEDTDTQYF
TGTGCCAGCAGCAAAGAGGACACAGATACGCAGTATTTT
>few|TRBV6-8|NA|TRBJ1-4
CASSSQQGLGEKLFF
TGTGCCAGCAGTTCCCAACAGGGTCTGGGCGAAAAACTGTTTTTT
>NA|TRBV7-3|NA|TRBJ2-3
CASSLGWGAGGDTQYF
TGTGCCAGCAGCTTGGGTTGGGGGGCCGGTGGAGATACGCAGTATTTT
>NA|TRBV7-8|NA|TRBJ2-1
CASSPGDSSSYNEQFF
TGTGCCAGCAGCCCGGGGGACAGTAGCTCCTACAATGAGCAGTTCTTC
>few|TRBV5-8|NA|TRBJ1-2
CASSLAVWQNTNYGYTF
TGTGCCAGCAGCTTGGCGGTGTGGCAGAATACTAACTATGGCTACACCTTC